Sequencing of this T cell receptor (beta chain) was carried out in a study of cytomegalovirus exposure and HLA in healthy donors. Across the whole study: A preliminary data release comprised roughly 80 million unique TCRs obtained from HLA-typed donors. Study-level results: From TCR beta sequences, most subjects' HLA-A and HLA-B alleles were reportedly predicted accurately. The study labeled 150 to 200 TCR beta chains cytomegalovirus-associated.

Both 60 Vbeta primers and 13 Jbeta primers went into the PCR. Sequencing was performed with immunoSEQ multiplex PCR; in TCRdb, only in-frame clones are kept and a portion is missing. The sample contains around 100,000 clones, 76% of which appear only once. Note on this clone: Its antigen is still unknown. The junction does not match germline at one end; this may be a read error.

Germline V gene lookup returns CDR1 SSHAT and CDR2 FNYEAQ (reference sequence). This CDR3 has 15 residues. Input material: PBMCs. The chain employs TRBV7-7 and TRBJ2-3; 10 nucleotides line up with TRBD2. This TCR was sampled from a woman aged 18-30 years in good health and CMV-seropositive. CDR3 nucleotide sequence: TGTGCTAGCAGTCCTAGCGGGGGCAGCACAGATACGCAGTATTTT. Encoded protein: CASSPSGGSTDTQYF.